This TCR beta chain was sequenced during a study of cytomegalovirus exposure and HLA in healthy donors. Primers included in the PCR were 60 Vbeta and 13 Jbeta primers. The assay was immunoSEQ multiplex PCR, and TCRdb's table has in-frame clones only and misses some. The data contain some 160,000 clones, roughly four fifths of them singletons. A word on this clone: What it binds is unknown.

Germline-derived CDR1 and CDR2 are SGHDT and YYEEEE. The CDR3 length is 14 residues. Trimming shortened V by 4 bases and J by 4 bases, and 12 bases separated the two germline ends. Notes on the study in general: Donors were assumed by presence/absence analyses to have roughly uniform sequencing depth. As immune exposure information, only CMV serostatus was available.

V gene TRBV5-6 combines with J gene TRBJ2-1; the D gene is possibly TRBD2 (6 bases). The sequenced sample consisted of PBMCs. This clonotype was obtained from a man between 35 and 55 years old in good health and CMV-seronegative. The CDR3 DNA is TGTGCCAGCAGCCTCACGACTAGATACAATGAGCAGTTCTTC. This codes for CASSLTTRYNEQFF.